The TCR beta chain under discussion was sequenced for a study of response to subunit inactivated influenza vaccine. General study points: Seasonal influenza vaccination, on each occasion, was suggested by the authors to recruit few new T cells.

Each CDR3 protein is one row after TCRdb ran MiXCR on the RT-PCR reads. Among 800,000 to 1,000,000 distinct CDR3 sequences listed, less than 25% were seen once. This clonotype occurred a few times. The antigen remains unidentified. This CDR3 has 15 residues. J lost 4 bases, V lost 0 bases, and 5 bases had no gene match. Germline assignment: CDR1 SGHRS and CDR2 YFSETQ. The source is a man in his fifties or sixties who received an inactivated influenza vaccine. V and J are TRBV5-1 and TRBJ1-1, with 8 positions matching TRBD1. The sequences come from PBMCs from blood, collected more than 4 days after vaccination. The CDR3 loop is CASSLAGGQGTEAFF. The CDR3 region has the DNA TGCGCCAGCAGCTTGGCCGGTGGACAGGGCACTGAAGCTTTCTTT.